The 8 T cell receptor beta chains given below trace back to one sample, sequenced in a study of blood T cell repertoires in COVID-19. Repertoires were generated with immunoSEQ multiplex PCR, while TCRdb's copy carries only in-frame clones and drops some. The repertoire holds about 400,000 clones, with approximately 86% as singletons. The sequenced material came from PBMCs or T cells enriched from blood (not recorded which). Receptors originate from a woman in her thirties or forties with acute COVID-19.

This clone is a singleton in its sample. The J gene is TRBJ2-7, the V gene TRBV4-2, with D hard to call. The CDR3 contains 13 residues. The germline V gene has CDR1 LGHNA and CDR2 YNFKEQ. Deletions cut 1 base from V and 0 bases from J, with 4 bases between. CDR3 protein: CASSQGYSYEQYF. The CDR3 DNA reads TGTGCCAGCAGCCAAGGCTACTCCTACGAGCAGTACTTC.

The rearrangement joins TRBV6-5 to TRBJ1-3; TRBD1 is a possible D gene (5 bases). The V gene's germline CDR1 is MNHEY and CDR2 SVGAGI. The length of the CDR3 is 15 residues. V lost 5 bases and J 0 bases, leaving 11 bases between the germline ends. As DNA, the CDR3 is TGTGCCAGCAGTCGGGGACTTTCCTCTGGAAACACCATATATTTT. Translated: CASSRGLSSGNTIYF.

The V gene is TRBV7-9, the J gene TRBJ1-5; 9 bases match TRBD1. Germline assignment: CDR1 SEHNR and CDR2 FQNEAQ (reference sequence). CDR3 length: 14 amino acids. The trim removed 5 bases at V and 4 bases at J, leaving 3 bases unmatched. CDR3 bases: TGTGCCAGCAGCACTGGACAGGGGAATCAGCCCCAGCATTTT. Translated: CASSTGQGNQPQHF. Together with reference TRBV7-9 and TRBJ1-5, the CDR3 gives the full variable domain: DTGVSQNPRHKITKRGQNVTFRCDPISEHNRLYWYRQTLGQGPEFLTYFQNEAQLEKSRLLSDRFSAERPKGSFSTLEIQRTEQGDSAMYLCASSTGQGNQPQHFGDGTRLSIL.

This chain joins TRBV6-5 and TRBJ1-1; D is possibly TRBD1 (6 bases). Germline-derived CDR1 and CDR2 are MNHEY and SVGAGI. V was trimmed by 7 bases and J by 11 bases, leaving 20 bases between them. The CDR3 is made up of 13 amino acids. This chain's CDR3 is CASIATQGRDAFF. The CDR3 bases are TGTGCCAGCATCGCCACCCAGGGGCGCGATGCTTTCTTT.

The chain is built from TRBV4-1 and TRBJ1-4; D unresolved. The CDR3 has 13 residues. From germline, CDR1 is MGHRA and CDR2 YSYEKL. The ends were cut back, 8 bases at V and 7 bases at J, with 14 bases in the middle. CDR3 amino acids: CASGQASGEKLFF. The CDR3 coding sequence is TGCGCCAGCGGTCAGGCCAGCGGTGAAAAACTGTTTTTT.

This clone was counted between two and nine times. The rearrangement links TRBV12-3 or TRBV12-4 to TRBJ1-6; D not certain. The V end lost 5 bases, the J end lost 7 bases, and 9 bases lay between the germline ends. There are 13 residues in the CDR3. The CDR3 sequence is CASSPGENSPLHF. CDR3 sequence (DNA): TGTGCCAGCAGTCCCGGAGAGAATTCACCCCTCCACTTT.

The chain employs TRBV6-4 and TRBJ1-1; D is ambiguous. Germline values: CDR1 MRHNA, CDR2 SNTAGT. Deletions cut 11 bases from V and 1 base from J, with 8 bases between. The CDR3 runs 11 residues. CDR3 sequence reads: CALGRNTEAFF. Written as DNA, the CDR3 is TGTGCCCTTGGTAGGAACACTGAAGCTTTCTTT.

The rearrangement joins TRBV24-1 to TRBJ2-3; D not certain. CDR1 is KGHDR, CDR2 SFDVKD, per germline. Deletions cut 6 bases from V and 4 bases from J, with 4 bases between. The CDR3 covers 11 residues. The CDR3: CATSSADTQYF. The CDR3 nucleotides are TGTGCCACCAGTTCGGCAGATACGCAGTATTTT.